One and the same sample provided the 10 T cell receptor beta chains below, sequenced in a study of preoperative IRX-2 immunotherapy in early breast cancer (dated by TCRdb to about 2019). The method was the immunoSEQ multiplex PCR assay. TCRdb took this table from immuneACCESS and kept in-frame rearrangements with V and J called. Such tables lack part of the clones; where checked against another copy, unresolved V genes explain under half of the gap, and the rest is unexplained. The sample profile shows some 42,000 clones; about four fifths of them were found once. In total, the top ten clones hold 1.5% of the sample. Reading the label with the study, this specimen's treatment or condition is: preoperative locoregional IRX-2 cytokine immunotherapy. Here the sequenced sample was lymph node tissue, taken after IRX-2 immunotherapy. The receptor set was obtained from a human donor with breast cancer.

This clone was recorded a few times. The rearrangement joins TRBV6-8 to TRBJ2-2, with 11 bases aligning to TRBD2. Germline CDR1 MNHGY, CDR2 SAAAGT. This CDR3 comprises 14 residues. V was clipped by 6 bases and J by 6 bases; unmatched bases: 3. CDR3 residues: CASRTSGGAGELFF. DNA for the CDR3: TGTGCCAGCAGAACTAGCGGGGGTGCCGGGGAGCTGTTTTTT.

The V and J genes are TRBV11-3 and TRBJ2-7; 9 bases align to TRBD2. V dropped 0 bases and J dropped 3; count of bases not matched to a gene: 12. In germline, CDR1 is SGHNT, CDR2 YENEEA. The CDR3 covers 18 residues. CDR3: CASSLDDQLAGDVYEQYF. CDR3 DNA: TGTGCCAGCAGCTTAGACGACCAACTAGCGGGCGACGTCTACGAGCAGTACTTC.

CDR3 loop: CASSDRGTPNSPLHF. In nucleotides, the CDR3 is TGTGCCAGCAGTGACCGAGGGACACCCAATTCACCCCTCCACTTT. The chain joins TRBV6-8 to TRBJ1-6, with D possibly matching TRBD1 (6 bases). This CDR3 has 15 amino acids. V lost 5 bases to trimming and J lost 7 bases, with 15 bases between them. Germline loops: CDR1 MNHGY, CDR2 SAAAGT.

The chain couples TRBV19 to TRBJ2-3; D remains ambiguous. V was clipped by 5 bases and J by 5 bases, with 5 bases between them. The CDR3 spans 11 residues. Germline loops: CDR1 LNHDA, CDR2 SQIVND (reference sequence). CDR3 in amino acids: CASSAQDTQYF. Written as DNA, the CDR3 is TGTGCCAGTAGTGCACAAGATACGCAGTATTTT.

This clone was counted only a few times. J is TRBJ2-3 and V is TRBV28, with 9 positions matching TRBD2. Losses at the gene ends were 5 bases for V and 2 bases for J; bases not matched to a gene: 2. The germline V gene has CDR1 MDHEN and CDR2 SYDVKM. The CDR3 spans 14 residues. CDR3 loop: CASSVAGDTDTQYF. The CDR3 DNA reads TGTGCCAGCAGTGTAGCGGGAGACACAGATACGCAGTATTTT.

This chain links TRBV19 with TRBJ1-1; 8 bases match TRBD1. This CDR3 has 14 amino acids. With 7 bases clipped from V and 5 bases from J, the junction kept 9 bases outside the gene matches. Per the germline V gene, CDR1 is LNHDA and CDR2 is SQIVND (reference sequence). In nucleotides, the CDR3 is TGTGCCAGTATTATGGACAGGGAGGGTACTGAAGCTTTCTTT. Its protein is CASIMDREGTEAFF.

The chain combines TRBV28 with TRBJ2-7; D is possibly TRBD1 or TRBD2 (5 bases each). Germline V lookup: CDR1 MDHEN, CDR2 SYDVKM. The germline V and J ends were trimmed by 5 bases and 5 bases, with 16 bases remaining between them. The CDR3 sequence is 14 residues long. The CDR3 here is CASSTSGTPDEQYF. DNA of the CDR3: TGTGCCAGCAGTACCTCCGGGACCCCCGACGAGCAGTACTTC.

In DNA form, the CDR3 reads TGTGCCAGCAGCTCCGACAGGGACAATCAGCCCCAGCATTTT. Protein: CASSSDRDNQPQHF. The chain carries TRBV11-3 and TRBJ1-5, with 7 bases lining up with TRBD1. The ends lost 4 bases at V and 3 bases at J; junction bases unmatched: 3. In germline, CDR1 is SGHNT, CDR2 YENEEA. The CDR3 runs to 14 residues.

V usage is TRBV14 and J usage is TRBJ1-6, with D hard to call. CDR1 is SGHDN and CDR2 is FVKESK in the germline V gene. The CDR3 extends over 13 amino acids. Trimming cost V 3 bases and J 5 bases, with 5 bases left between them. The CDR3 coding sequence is TGTGCCAGCAGCCACCCGAATAATTCACCCCTCCACTTT. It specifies CASSHPNNSPLHF.

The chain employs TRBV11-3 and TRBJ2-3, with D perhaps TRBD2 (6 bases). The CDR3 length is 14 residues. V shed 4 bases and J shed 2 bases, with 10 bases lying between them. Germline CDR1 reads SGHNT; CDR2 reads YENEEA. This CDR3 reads CASSSTGDTDTQYF. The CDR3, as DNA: TGTGCCAGCAGCTCCACGGGGGACACAGATACGCAGTATTTT.